Sequencing of this TCR beta chain was carried out in a study of Ad26.COV2.S vaccination and SARS-CoV-2 variants. Study context: Recipients of Ad26.COV2.S got it intramuscularly, once or twice 56 days apart. Study-level findings and limits: Vaccinees and placebo recipients showed similar non-spike TCR breadth.

Germline V lookup: CDR1 SGHDT, CDR2 YYEEEE. This CDR3 has 12 residues. Assay: immunoSEQ multiplex PCR; the TCRdb copy retains only in-frame clones and omits some. The sample contains over 400,000 clones, less than 95% of which appear only once. As for treatment: roughly 20 received Ad26.COV2.S at low or high dose, single or two shots; 5 received placebo; per-sample allocation not given. Samples analyzed were those drawn on day 63 after the first vaccine or placebo injection. An adult donor aged 18-55 years was enrolled in Boston. As to this clone: The antigen is not known. At one end, the junction sequence differs from germline, possibly due to a read error.

The receptor comes from a person aged 18-60 years who received the Ad26.COV2.S COVID-19 vaccine or a placebo. This chain connects TRBV5-6 to TRBJ2-7; no definite D call. The specimen was peripheral blood, collected in a trial of Ad26.COV2.S vaccine versus placebo. The CDR3 spells CASSPQGYEQYF. The DNA of the CDR3 is TGTGCCAGCAGTCCCCAAGGCTACGAACAGTACTTC.